The T cell receptor beta chain under discussion was sequenced for a study of T-cell reconstitution after alpha-beta-depleted transplantation in children. Unique molecular identifiers were incorporated into the prepared TCRbeta library. TCRdb redid the calling of the PCR reads with MiXCR, one entry per CDR3 protein. The data hold about 830,000 distinct CDR3 sequences, with about 15% observed a single time. A remark on this clonotype: A read error may account for a junction end that differs from germline.

Germline loops: CDR1 SQVTM, CDR2 ANQGSEA. The CDR3 has 13 amino acids. J is TRBJ1-3 and V is TRBV29-1, with D perhaps matching TRBD1 (6 bases). The source material was PBMCs, mostly from graft donor cells, sampled 360 days after TCRalphabeta/CD19-depleted stem cell transplant. The source is a male patient under 18 who had a stem cell transplant for acute lymphoblastic leukemia, so the T cells may come from the graft donor. DNA for the CDR3: TGCGGCGTACAGGGAGGCTCTGGAAACACCATATATTTT. Translation gives CGVQGGSGNTIYF.